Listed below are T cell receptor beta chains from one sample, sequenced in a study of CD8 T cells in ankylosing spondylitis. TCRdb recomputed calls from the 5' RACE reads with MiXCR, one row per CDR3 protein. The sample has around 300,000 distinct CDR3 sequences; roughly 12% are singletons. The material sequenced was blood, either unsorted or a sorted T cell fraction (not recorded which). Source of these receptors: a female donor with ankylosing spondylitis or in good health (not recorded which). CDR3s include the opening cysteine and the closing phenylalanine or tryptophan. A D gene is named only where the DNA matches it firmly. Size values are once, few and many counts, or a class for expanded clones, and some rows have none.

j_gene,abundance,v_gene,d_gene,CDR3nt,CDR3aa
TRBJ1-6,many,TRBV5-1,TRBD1,TGCGCCAGCAGCGTCAGGGGGCGCTCAAAGGATCCTTCACCCCTCCACTTT,CASSVRGRSKDPSPLHF
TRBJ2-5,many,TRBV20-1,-,TGCAGTGCTAGTCTCCAGCCCGCCCAGTACTTC,CSASLQPAQYF
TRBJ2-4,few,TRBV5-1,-,TGCGCCAGCAGCTTGGGACTAGAGAGTCTTCAGTACTTC,CASSLGLESLQYF
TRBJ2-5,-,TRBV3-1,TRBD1,TGTGCCAGCAGCCAAGGAACAGGGGTGGGAGAGACCCAGTACTTC,CASSQGTGVGETQYF
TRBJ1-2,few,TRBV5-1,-,TGCGCCAGCAGTGAAGGGGGGGTATATGGCTACACCTTC,CASSEGGVYGYTF
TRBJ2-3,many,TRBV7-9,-,TGTGCCTTAGGAGGGGAGACTTGGACAGATACGCAGTATTTT,CALGGETWTDTQYF
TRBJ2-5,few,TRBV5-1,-,TGCGCCAGCAGAAACCAAGGGGGGCTAGAGACCCAGTACTTC,CASRNQGGLETQYF
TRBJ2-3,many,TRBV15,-,TGTGCCACCAGCCCCCCTCCCGGGACAGATACGCAGTATTTT,CATSPPPGTDTQYF
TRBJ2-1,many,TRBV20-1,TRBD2,TGCAGTGCTACCGGCGGGGGGATCTCCTACAATGAGCAGTTCTTC,CSATGGGISYNEQFF
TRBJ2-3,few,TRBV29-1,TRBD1,TGCAGCGTTAACAGGGGCCAGAGCACAGATACGCAGTATTTT,CSVNRGQSTDTQYF
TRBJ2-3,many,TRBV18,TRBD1,TGTGCCAGCTGGACAGGTGGGGATACGCAGTATTTT,CASWTGGDTQYF
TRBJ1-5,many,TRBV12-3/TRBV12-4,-,TGTGCCAGCAGTGGCTATGGACAGACGACCAATCAGCCCCAGCATTTT,CASSGYGQTTNQPQHF
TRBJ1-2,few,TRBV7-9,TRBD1,TGTGCCAGCAGCTTAATACCACAGGGGGCAATCCGTGGCTACACCTTC,CASSLIPQGAIRGYTF
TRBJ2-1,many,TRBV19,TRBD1,TGTGCCAGTAGTATAAAACGGGGACAGTCACAGCCTAATAACAATGAGCAGTTCTTC,CASSIKRGQSQPNNNEQFF
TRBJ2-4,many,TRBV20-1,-,TGCAGTGCAAGGATTAGCGGACTAGCCAAAAACATTCAGTACTTC,CSARISGLAKNIQYF
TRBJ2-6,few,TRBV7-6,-,TGTGCCAGCAGCTTAGCCGGCTCCCACTCTGGGGCCAACGTCCTGACTTTC,CASSLAGSHSGANVLTF
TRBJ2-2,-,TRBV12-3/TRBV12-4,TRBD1,TGTGCCAGCAGTCAATTCAGGGGGCGGTGGACCGGGGAGCTGTTTTTT,CASSQFRGRWTGELFF
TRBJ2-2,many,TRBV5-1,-,TGCGCCAGCAGCTCTACACGGGGTACCGGGGAGCTGTTTTTT,CASSSTRGTGELFF
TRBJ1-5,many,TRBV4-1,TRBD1,TGCGCCAGCAGCCAAGGGACAGGGGGCGGTCAGCCCCAGCATTTT,CASSQGTGGGQPQHF
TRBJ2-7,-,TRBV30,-,TGTGCCTGGAACCAAGCTAGAACGGGAGACCCCTACGAGCAGTACTTC,CAWNQARTGDPYEQYF
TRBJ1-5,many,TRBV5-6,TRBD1,TGTGCCAGCAGCTTTGAGGACAGGGAAAATCAGCCCCAGCATTTT,CASSFEDRENQPQHF
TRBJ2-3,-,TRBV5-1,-,TGCGCCAGCAGCCCGGAGGATCTTTCCTTCGATACGCAGTATTTT,CASSPEDLSFDTQYF